This section outlines one T cell receptor beta chain sequence together with its context. Its matching antigen is unknown. The junction departs from the called germline gene at one end, perhaps through a read error. These data come from a study of blood T cells in healthy people across ages. Study findings and constraints: Donors of long life had a larger count of naive CD4+ cells and greater diversity than aged donors. The fall in TCR beta diversity per million T cells was roughly linear with age.

It was with a sample-barcoded 5' primer and a J-beta primer mix that a second PCR of about 7 to 12 cycles was run. There were at least 3 million CDR3-containing paired-end reads obtained from each sample. TCRdb reprocessed the 5' RACE reads with MiXCR, giving one entry per CDR3 protein. The profile covers some 1.1 million distinct CDR3 sequences, with around two fifths appearing a single time and approximately 14% taken by the ten largest. This CDR3 spans 15 amino acids. CDR1 MNHEY and CDR2 SVGAGI come from the germline V gene. The V call is TRBV6-5, the J call TRBJ2-3, with 9 bases lining up with TRBD1. The sample consisted of blood. The clonotype was recovered from a man between 18 and 35 years old in good health. The CDR3 bases are TGTGCCAGCAGTTACGGGACAGGGATGACAGATACGCGGTATTTT. This sequence encodes CASSYGTGMTDTRYF.